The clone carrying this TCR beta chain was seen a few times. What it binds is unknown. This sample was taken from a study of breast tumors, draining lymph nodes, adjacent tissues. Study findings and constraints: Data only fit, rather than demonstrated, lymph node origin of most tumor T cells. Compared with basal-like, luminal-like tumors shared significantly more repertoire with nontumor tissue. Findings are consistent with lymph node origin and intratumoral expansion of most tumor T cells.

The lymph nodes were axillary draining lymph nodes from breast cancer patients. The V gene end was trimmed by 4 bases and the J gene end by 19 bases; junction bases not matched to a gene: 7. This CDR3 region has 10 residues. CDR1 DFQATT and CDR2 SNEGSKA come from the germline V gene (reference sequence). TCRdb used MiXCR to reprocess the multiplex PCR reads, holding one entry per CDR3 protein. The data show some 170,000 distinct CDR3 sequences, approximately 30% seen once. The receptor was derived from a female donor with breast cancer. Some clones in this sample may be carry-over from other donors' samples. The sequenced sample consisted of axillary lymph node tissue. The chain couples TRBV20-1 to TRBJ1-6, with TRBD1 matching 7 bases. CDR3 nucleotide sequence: TGCAGTGCTAAGCCCCGGGACAGTCACTTT. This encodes CSAKPRDSHF.